This T cell receptor beta chain was captured in a study of glioma-infiltrating T cells after dendritic cell vaccination. Notes on the study in general: The cohort had few patients with full blood and tumor sets.

The CDR3 loop spans 13 amino acids. Germline V lookup: CDR1 SNHLY, CDR2 FYNNEI. The V end lost 9 bases, the J end lost 0 bases, and 11 bases lay between the germline ends. Concerning this clone itself: Its antigen is undetermined.

Assay used: immunoSEQ multiplex PCR; TCRdb lists only in-frame clones, some missing. The data show almost 90,000 clones, less than 90% seen once. The time point here: after dendritic cell vaccination, including at tumor progression/relapse. The chain employs TRBV2 and TRBJ1-1; no clear D gene. The receptor was derived from a human donor with glioblastoma. Sequencing was performed on blood, taken after dendritic cell vaccination. CDR3 in DNA: TGTGCCAGGAGGGCGCTCTTGAACACTGAAGCTTTCTTT. Translation gives CARRALLNTEAFF.